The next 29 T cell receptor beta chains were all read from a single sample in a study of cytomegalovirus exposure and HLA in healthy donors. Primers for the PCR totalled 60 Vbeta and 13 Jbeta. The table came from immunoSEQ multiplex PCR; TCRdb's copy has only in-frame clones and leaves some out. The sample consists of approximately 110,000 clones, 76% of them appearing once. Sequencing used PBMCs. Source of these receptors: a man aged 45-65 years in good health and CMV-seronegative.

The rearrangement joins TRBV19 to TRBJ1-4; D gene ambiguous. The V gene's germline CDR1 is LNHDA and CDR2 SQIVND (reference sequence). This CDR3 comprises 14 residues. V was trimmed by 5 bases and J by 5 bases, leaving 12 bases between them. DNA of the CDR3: TGTGCCAGTAGTGTTTTCCGGAGGAATGAAAAACTGTTTTTT. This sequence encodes CASSVFRRNEKLFF.

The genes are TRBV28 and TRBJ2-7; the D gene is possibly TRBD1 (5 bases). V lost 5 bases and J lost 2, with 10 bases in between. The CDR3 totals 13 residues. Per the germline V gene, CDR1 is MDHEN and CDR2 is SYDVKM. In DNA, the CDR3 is TGTGCCAGCAGTCCCCTAGGGGCCTACGAGCAGTACGTC. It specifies CASSPLGAYEQYV.

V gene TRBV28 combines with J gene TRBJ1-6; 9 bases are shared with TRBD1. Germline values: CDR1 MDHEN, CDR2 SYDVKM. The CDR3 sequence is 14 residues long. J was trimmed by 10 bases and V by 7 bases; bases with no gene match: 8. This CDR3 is CASIPGQGRSPLHF. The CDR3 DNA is TGTGCCAGCATCCCGGGACAGGGTAGGTCACCCCTCCACTTT. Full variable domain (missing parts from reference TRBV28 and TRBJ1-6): DVKVTQSSRYLVKRTGEKVFLECVQDMDHENMFWYRQDPGLGLRLIYFSYDVKMKEKGDIPEGYSVSREKKERFSLILESASTNQTSMYLCASIPGQGRSPLHFGNGTRLTVT.

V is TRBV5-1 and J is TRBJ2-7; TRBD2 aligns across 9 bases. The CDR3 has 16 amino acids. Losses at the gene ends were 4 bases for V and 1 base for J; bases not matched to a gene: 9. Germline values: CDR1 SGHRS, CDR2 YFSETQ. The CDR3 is CASSASLAGQSYEQYF. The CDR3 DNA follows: TGCGCCAGCAGCGCCTCACTAGCGGGTCAATCCTACGAGCAGTACTTC.

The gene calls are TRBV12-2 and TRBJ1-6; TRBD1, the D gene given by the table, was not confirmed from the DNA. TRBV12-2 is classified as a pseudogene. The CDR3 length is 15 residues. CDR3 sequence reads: CASRLAGSPNSPLHF. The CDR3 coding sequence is TGTGCAAGTCGCTTAGCGGGCAGCCCCAATTCACCCCTCCACTTT.

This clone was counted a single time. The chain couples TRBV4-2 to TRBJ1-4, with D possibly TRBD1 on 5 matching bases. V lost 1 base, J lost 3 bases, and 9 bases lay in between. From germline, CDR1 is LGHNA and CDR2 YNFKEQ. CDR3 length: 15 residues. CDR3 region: CASSQVAQANEKLFF. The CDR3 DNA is TGTGCCAGCAGCCAAGTAGCACAGGCTAATGAAAAACTGTTTTTT.

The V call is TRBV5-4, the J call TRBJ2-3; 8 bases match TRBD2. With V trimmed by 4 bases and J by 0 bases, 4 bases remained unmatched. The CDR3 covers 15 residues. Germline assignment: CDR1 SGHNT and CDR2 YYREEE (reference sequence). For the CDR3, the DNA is TGTGCCAGCAGCGCGGGGGGCCGCAGCACAGATACGCAGTATTTT. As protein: CASSAGGRSTDTQYF.

CDR3 in amino acids: CAVDMGSSGNTIYF. The CDR3 coding sequence is TGTGCCGTTGACATGGGCAGCTCTGGAAACACCATATATTTT. The chain employs TRBV2 and TRBJ1-3; D call uncertain. Deletions cut 11 bases from V and 0 bases from J, with 14 bases between. The CDR3 extends over 14 amino acids. Per the germline V gene, CDR1 is SNHLY and CDR2 is FYNNEI.

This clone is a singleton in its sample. The CDR3 loop is CASSPRVDEQFF. CDR3 nucleotide sequence: TGTGCCAGCAGTCCCCGGGTGGATGAGCAGTTCTTC. This chain connects TRBV2 to TRBJ2-1; D not resolved. This CDR3 contains 12 residues. CDR1 and CDR2 from the germline V gene are SNHLY and FYNNEI. The V gene lost 5 bases and the J gene lost 8 bases, with 10 bases spanning the gap.

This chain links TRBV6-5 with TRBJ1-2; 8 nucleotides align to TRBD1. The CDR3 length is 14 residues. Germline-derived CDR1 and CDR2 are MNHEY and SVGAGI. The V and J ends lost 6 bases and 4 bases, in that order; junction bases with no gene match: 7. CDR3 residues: CASSSRGLVYGYTF. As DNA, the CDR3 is TGTGCCAGCAGCTCCAGGGGGCTAGTCTATGGCTACACCTTC.

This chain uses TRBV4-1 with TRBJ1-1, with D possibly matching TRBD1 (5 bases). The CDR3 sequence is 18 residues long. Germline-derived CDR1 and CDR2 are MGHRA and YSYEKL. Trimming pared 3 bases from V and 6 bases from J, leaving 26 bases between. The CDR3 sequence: CASSQITGGTPVGAEAFF. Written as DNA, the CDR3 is TGCGCCAGCAGCCAGATTACCGGGGGGACCCCGGTTGGGGCTGAAGCTTTCTTT.

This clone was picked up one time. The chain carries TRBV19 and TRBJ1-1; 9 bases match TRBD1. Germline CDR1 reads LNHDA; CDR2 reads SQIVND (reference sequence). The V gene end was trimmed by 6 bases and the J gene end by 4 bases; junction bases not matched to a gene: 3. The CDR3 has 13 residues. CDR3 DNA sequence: TGTGCCAGTAGACGGACAGGGGTCACTGAAGCTTTCTTT. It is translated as CASRRTGVTEAFF.

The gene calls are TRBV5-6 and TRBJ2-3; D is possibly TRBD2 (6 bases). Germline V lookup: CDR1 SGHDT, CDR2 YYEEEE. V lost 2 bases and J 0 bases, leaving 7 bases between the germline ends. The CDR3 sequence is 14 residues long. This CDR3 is CASSFAGSTDTQYF. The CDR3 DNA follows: TGTGCCAGCAGCTTCGCGGGGAGCACAGATACGCAGTATTTT.

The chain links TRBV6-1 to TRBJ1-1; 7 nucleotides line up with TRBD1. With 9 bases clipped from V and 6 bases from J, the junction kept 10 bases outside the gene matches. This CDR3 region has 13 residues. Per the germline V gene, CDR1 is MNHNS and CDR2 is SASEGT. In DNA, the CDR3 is TGTGCCAGTGGATTCACAGGGGAGCCTGAAGCTTTCTTT. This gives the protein CASGFTGEPEAFF.

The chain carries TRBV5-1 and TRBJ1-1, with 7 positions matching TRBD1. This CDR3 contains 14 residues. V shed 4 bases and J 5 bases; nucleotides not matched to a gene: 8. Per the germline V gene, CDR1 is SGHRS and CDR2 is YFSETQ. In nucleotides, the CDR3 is TGCGCCAGCAGCCCTGGACAGGCCCTTACTGAAGCTTTCTTT. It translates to CASSPGQALTEAFF.

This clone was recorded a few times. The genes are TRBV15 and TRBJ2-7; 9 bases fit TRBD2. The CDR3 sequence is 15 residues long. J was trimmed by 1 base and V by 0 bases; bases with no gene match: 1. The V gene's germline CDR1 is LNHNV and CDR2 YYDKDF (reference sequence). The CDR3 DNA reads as TGTGCCACCAGCAGAGAAGCGGGGGGTTCCTACGAGCAGTACGTC. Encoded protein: CATSREAGGSYEQYV.

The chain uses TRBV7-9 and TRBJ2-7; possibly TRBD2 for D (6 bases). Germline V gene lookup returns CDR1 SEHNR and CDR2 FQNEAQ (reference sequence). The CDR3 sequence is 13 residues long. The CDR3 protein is CSSSFGGAYEQYV. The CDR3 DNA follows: TGTTCCAGCAGCTTTGGCGGGGCCTACGAGCAGTACGTC.

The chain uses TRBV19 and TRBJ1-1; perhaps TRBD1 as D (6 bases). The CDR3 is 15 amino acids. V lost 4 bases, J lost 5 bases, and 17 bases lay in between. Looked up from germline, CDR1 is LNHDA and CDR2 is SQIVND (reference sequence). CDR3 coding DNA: TGTGCCAGTAGTAGCAACAGGGAACCAACGACTGAAGCTTTCTTT. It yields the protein CASSSNREPTTEAFF.

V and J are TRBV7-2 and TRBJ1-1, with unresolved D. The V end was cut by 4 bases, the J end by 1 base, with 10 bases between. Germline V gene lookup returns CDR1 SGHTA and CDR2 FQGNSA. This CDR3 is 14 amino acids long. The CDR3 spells CASSSPQENTEAFF. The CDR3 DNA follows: TGTGCCAGCAGCTCGCCCCAGGAGAACACTGAAGCTTTCTTT.

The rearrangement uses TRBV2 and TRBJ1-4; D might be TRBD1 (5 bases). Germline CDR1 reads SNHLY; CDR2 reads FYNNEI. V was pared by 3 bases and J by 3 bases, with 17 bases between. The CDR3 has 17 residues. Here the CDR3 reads CASSERTIYSANEKLFF. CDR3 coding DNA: TGTGCCAGCAGTGAGAGGACAATATATTCGGCTAATGAAAAACTGTTTTTT.

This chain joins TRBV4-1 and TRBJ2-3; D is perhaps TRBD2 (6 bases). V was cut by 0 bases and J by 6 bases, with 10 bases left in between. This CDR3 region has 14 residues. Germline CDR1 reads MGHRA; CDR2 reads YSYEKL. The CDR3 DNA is TGCGCCAGCAGCCAAGACCGGGGGTGGGATACGCAGTATTTT. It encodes CASSQDRGWDTQYF.

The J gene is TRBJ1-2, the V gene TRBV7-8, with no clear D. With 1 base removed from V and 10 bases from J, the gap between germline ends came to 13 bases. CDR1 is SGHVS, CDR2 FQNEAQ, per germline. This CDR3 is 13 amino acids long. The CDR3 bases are TGTGCCAGCAGCTTAGAGGTCAGGTTAGACTACACCTTC. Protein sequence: CASSLEVRLDYTF.

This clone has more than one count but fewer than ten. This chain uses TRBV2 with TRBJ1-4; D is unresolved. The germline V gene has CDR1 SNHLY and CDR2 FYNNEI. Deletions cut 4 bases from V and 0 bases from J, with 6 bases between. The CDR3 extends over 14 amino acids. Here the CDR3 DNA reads TGTGCCAGCAGTGGAGGGTCAACTAATGAAAAACTGTTTTTT. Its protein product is CASSGGSTNEKLFF.

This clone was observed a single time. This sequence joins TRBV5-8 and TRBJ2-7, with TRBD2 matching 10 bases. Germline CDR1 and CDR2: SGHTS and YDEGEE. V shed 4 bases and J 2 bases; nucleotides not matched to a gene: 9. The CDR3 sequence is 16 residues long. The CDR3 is CASSAASGRGPYEQYV. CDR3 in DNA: TGTGCCAGCAGCGCAGCAAGCGGGAGGGGACCCTACGAGCAGTACGTC.

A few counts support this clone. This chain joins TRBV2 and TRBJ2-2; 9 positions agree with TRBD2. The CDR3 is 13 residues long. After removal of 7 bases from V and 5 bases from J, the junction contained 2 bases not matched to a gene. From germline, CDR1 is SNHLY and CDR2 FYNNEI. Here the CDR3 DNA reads TGTGCCAGCACCCTAGCGGGGACCGGGGAGCTGTTTTTT. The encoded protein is CASTLAGTGELFF.

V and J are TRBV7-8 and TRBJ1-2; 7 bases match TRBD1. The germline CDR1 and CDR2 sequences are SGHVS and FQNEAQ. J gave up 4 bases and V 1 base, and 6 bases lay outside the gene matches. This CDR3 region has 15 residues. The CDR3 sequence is CASSLGERQGYGYTF. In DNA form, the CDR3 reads TGTGCCAGCAGCTTAGGTGAAAGACAGGGCTATGGCTACACCTTC.

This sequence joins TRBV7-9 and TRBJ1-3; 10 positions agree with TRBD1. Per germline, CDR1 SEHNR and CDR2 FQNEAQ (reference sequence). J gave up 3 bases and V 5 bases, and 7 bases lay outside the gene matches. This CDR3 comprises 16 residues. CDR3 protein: CASSPRQGANGNTIYF. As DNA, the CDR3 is TGTGCCAGCAGCCCCCGACAGGGGGCCAATGGAAACACCATATATTTT.

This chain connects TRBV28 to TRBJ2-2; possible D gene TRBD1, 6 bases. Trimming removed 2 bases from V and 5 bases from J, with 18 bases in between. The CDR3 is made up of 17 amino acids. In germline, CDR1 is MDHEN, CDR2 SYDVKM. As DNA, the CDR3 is TGTGCCAGCAGTTTAATTGGGCAGGGCCAGGGGACCGGGGAGCTGTTTTTT. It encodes CASSLIGQGQGTGELFF.

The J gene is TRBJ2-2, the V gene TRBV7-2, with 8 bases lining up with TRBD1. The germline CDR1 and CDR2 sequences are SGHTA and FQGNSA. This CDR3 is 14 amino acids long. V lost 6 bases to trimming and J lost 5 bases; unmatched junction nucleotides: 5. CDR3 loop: CASRGTGSTGELFF. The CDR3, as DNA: TGTGCCAGCAGGGGGACAGGTTCAACCGGGGAGCTGTTTTTT.